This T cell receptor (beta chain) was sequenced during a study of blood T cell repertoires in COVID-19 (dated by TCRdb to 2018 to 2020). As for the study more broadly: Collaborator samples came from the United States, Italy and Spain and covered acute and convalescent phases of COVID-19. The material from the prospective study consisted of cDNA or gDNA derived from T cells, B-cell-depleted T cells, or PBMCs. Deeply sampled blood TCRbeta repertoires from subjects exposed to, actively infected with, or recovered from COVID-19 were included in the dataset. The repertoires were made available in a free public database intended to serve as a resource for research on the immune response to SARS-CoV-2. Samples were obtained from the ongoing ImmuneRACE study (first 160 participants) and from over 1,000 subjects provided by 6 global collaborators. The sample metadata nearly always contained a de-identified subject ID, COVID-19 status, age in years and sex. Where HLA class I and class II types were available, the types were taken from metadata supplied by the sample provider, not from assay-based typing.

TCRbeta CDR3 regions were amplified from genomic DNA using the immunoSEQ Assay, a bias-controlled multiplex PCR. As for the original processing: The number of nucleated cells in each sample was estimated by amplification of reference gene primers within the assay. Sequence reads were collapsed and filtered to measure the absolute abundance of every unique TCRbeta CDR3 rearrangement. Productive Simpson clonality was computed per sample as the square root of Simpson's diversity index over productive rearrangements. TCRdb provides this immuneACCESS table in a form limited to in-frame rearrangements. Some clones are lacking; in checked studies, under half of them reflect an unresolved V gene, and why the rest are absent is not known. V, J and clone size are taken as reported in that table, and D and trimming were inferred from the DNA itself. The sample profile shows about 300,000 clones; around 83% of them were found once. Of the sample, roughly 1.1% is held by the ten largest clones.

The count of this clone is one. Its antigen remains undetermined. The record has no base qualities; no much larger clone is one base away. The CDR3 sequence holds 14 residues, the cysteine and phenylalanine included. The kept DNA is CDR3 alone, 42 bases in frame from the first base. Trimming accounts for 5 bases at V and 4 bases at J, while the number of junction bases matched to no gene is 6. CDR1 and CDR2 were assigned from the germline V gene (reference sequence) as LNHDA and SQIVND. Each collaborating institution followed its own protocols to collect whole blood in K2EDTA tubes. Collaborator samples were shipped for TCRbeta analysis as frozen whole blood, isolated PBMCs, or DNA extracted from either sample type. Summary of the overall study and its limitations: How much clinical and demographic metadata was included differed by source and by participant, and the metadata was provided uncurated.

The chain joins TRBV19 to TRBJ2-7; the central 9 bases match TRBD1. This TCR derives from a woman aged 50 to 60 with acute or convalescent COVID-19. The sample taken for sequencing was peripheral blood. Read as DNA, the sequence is TGTGCCAGTAGTGTCCGGGACAGGGTTTACGAGCAGTACTTC. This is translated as CASSVRDRVYEQYF.